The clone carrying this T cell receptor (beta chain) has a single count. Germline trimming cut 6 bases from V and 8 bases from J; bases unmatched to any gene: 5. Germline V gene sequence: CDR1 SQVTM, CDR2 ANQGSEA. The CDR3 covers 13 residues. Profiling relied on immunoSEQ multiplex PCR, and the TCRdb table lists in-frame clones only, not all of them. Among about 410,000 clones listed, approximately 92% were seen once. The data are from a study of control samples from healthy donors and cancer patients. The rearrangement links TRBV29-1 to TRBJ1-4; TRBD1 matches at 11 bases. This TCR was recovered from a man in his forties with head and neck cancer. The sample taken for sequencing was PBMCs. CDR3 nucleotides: TGCAGCGTCTCCCGGGACAGGGGGGAAAAACTGTTTTTT. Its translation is CSVSRDRGEKLFF.